In its sample, the clone carrying this T cell receptor beta chain was seen a few times. TCRdb itself ran the PCR reads through MiXCR, one entry per CDR3 protein. The table records a few hundred thousand distinct CDR3 sequences, about 25% of them present only once. This specimen belongs to a study of molecular identifiers for immune sequencing clone quantification. Germline loops: CDR1 SGHAT, CDR2 FQNNGV. V dropped 1 base and J dropped 5 bases, with 9 bases sitting between them. The CDR3 length is 14 residues. The rearrangement uses TRBV11-2 and TRBJ2-1; D remains unclear. This receptor was taken from a human donor in good health. Some libraries in this study had Jurkat cell RNA spiked in. The sample was naive CD8+ T cells from blood, with Jurkat cell RNA spiked in. Subset specified: FACS-sorted CD8+CD4-CCR7+CD45RA+ naive T cells. The CDR3 is CASSLVSRDNEQFF. CDR3 coding DNA: TGTGCCAGCAGCTTAGTCAGCAGAGACAATGAGCAGTTCTTC.